This T cell receptor (beta chain) came from a study of identical twins. Overall study results and limits: High-abundance cord blood beta clonotypes had fewer insertions; memory repertoires showed none.

This clonotype was counted between two and nine times. Its antigen is unidentified. TCRdb reprocessed the 5' RACE reads via MiXCR and lists one record per CDR3 protein. The data hold 1,800,000 or so distinct CDR3 sequences, with 25% to 35% observed a single time. Trimming pared 2 bases from V and 5 bases from J, leaving 9 bases between. CDR3 length: 14 amino acids. The chain has TRBV12-3 or TRBV12-4 and TRBJ2-2; D might be TRBD2 (6 bases). The sequence derives from a newborn girl in good health. The sequenced material came from cord blood. The CDR3 region is CASSLLATTGELFF. In nucleotides, the CDR3 is TGTGCCAGCAGTTTACTAGCGACAACCGGGGAGCTGTTTTTT.